A selection of T cell receptor beta chains follows, all from one sample in a study of blood T cells in healthy people across ages. One entry per CDR3 protein, called by TCRdb with MiXCR from the 5' RACE reads. The table shows about 1.8 million distinct CDR3 sequences, with roughly 52% occurring only once. Sequences were obtained from blood. The receptors were sampled from a middle-aged woman in good health. Each CDR3 is given with its conserved first and last residue. D genes are given only for firm matches. A row's size may be missing; if present it is once, few, many or a size class.

TRBD1,TRBJ2-3,NA,TRBV29-1,CSVEGQGAGTDTQYF,TGCAGCGTTGAAGGACAGGGGGCGGGCACAGATACGCAGTATTTT
NA,TRBJ1-1,once,TRBV6-2/TRBV6-3,CASTQEGVEAFF,TGTGCCAGCACCCAGGAGGGGGTCGAAGCTTTCTTT
TRBD2,TRBJ2-3,few,TRBV7-2,CASSWGLGETDTQYF,TGTGCCAGCAGCTGGGGACTAGGGGAAACAGATACGCAGTATTTT
NA,TRBJ2-3,NA,TRBV20-1,CSAHRLKREEFTDTQYF,TGCAGTGCTCACCGCCTCAAGAGGGAAGAATTCACAGATACGCAGTATTTT
NA,TRBJ2-1,NA,TRBV9,CASSVGGHPGNEQFF,TGTGCCAGCAGCGTAGGGGGTCACCCGGGCAATGAGCAGTTCTTC
TRBD1,TRBJ2-7,few,TRBV11-3,CASSLGQAGEQYF,TGTGCCAGCAGCCTGGGACAGGCGGGCGAGCAGTACTTC
TRBD1,TRBJ1-2,few,TRBV13,CASSKQGKSGYTF,TGTGCCAGCAGCAAACAGGGGAAGTCTGGCTACACCTTC
TRBD1,TRBJ2-5,NA,TRBV5-1,CASSPRDRVIDETQYF,TGCGCCAGCAGCCCCCGGGACAGGGTTATCGATGAGACCCAGTACTTC
NA,TRBJ1-2,NA,TRBV28,CASSDLDSYYGYTF,TGTGCCAGCAGTGACCTGGACAGCTACTATGGCTACACCTTC
TRBD1,TRBJ1-6,NA,TRBV11-2,CASSSPGQGASPLHF,TGTGCCAGCAGCTCCCCGGGACAGGGCGCTTCACCCCTCCACTTT
NA,TRBJ2-5,NA,TRBV2,CASSGLVRGETQYF,TGTGCCAGCAGTGGGCTCGTCAGGGGAGAGACCCAGTACTTC
NA,TRBJ2-7,few,TRBV7-9,CASSLAGGKDEQYF,TGTGCCAGCAGCTTAGCAGGGGGGAAGGACGAGCAGTACTTC
NA,TRBJ2-4,NA,TRBV10-1,CAGSGTDLGTNIQYF,TGCGCCGGCAGCGGGACAGACCTAGGGACAAACATTCAGTACTTC
TRBD1,TRBJ1-2,NA,TRBV12-3/TRBV12-4,CASSQGAQVYGYTF,TGTGCCAGCAGTCAGGGGGCGCAGGTCTATGGCTACACCTTC
NA,TRBJ2-7,NA,TRBV20-1,CSARSRNSPQVYEQYF,TGCAGTGCTAGGAGTCGGAATAGTCCCCAAGTATACGAGCAGTACTTC
NA,TRBJ2-3,few,TRBV7-2,CASSLARGTTDTQYF,TGTGCCAGCAGCTTAGCGCGGGGAACCACAGATACGCAGTATTTT
TRBD2,TRBJ2-3,NA,TRBV7-9,CASSLLARSTDTQYF,TGTGCCAGCAGCCTACTAGCGCGTAGCACAGATACGCAGTATTTT
NA,TRBJ2-6,NA,TRBV19,CASTQAAGANVLTF,TGTGCCAGTACACAGGCTGCTGGGGCCAACGTCCTGACTTTC